The present T cell receptor (beta chain) was sequenced within a study of control samples from healthy donors and cancer patients. Data came from immunoSEQ multiplex PCR; TCRdb stores just in-frame clones and leaves some out. Found here are roughly 170,000 clones, 85% to 95% of them singletons; the top ten hold around 1.5%. The CDR3 totals 13 residues. Trimming left V 4 bases short and J 2 bases short, with 9 bases between. CDR1 and CDR2 (germline): MGHRA, YSYEKL. The sample consisted of blood. This receptor was obtained from a woman in her late teens or twenties in good health. V is TRBV4-1 and J is TRBJ2-7; D remains unclear. This CDR3 reads CASSPGPAYEQYF. CDR3 bases: TGCGCCAGCAGCCCGGGCCCGGCCTACGAGCAGTACTTC.